The entry that follows covers one T cell receptor beta chain sequence. Its binding antigen is unknown. No base quality information exists; no much larger clone differs at one position. From a lookup of the germline V gene (reference sequence), CDR1 and CDR2 are GTSNPN and SVGIG. Taken from cysteine to phenylalanine, the CDR3 has 13 residues. Solely the CDR3 DNA is kept, with 39 bases framed from the first base. V lost 0 bases and J lost 1 base; the stretch between them is 6 bases long. This entry is derived from a study of T cells in localized non-small cell lung cancer (TCRdb year 2020). Background for the entire study: Comparing tumors with uninvolved tumor-adjacent lungs, the study looked at the T cell repertoires of fewer than 250 patients with early-stage NSCLC. The cohort comprised 200 to 300 treatment-naïve NSCLC patients with resected, localized lung tumors. The mean age of the NSCLC patients was about 64 years, with approximately 130 men and about a hundred women.

At diagnosis, tumor, uninvolved tumor-adjacent lung and peripheral blood were collected and then preserved as a mix of FFPE and fresh-frozen material. For TCR repertoire profiling, blood samples were analyzed in the form of peripheral blood mononuclear cells. On the study overall, not on this receptor specifically: Because of the exploratory design, TCR variables were selected using unadjusted p-values without false-discovery rate correction. Because multi-region sequencing of the tumors was not done, intratumor heterogeneity could not be ruled out. A median of approximately 62 of the top 100 tumor clones turned up in the paired uninvolved adjacent lung, and under 30 of those clones also ranked among the top 100 of that same adjacent lung. Higher T cell density in blood was associated with longer overall survival, whereas higher clonality in adjacent lung was associated with shorter survival. The highest T cell clonality was observed in uninvolved tumor-adjacent lung, where clonality exceeded that of tumor, suggesting that antigenic responses were more focused in uninvolved tumor-adjacent lung.

TCR beta CDR3 regions were sequenced from DNA using the immunoSEQ Assay. In the original analysis: To compute T cell density, TCR beta template counts were normalized to usable DNA, which was estimated by amplifying housekeeping genes. The preseqR package was used to estimate richness by extrapolating to 400,000 templates for PBMC samples and to 120,000 templates for tissue samples. Clonality was defined as one minus Pielou's evenness. Tissue-enriched TCRs were identified through differential abundance testing performed on productive amino-acid clonotypes, with a minimum total count of 5 and an alpha of 0.1. Repertoire overlap between compartments was quantified with the Jaccard Index and Morisita Overlap Index. GLIPH clustered TCR beta CDR3s with public tetramer-defined viral CDR3s; viral motifs required at least three viral sequences plus V-gene enrichment. TCRdb retrieved this table from immuneACCESS and kept in-frame rearrangements only. Not all clones are present; in checked studies, unresolved V genes account for under half, and no reason is known for the remainder. Clonal size and the V and J genes are those of that table, whereas D and trimming came from the DNA. The sample has about 22,000 clones on record, approximately 86% of them singletons. Jointly, the top ten make up under 25% of the sample.

The V gene is TRBV30 and the J gene is TRBJ1-2; the D gene assignment is ambiguous. This receptor was obtained from a man aged 40 to 70 with stage II squamous cell lung carcinoma. The material sequenced was PBMCs, taken before any cancer treatment. CDR3 sequence: CAWSVLVNYGYTF. The DNA sequence is given as TGTGCCTGGAGTGTACTGGTTAACTATGGCTACACCTTC.